The text below deals with one T cell receptor beta chain. Method: immunoSEQ multiplex PCR; TCRdb's copy keeps in-frame clones and lacks some. The data contain approximately 240,000 clones, 82% of them seen just once; the ten biggest clones take up approximately 5%. The V gene's germline CDR1 is SGHRS and CDR2 YFSETQ. The CDR3 has 14 residues. V shed 4 bases, J shed 1 base, and the junction held 4 bases outside the gene matches. This entry comes from a study of blood T cell repertoires in COVID-19. Sequenced sample: peripheral blood. The gene calls are TRBV5-1 and TRBJ1-2; 7 positions match TRBD1. The sequence was obtained from a woman of 80 years or more with active or convalescent COVID-19. The CDR3 DNA follows: TGCGCCAGCAGCCCGGGGACAGTTAACTATGGCTACACCTTC. Translated, it gives CASSPGTVNYGYTF.